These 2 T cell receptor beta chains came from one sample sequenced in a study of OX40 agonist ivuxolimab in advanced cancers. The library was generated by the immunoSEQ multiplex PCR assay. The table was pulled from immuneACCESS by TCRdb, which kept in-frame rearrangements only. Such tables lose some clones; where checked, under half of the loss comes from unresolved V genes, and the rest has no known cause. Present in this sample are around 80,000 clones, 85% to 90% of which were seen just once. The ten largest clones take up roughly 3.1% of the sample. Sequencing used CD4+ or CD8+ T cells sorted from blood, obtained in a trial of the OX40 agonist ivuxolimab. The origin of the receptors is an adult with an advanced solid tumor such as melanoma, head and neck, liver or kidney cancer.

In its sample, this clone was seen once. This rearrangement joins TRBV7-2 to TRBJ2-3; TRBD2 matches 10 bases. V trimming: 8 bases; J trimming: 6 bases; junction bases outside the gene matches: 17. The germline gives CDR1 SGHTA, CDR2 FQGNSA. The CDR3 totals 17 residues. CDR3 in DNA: TGTGCCAGCTCCCTTTGGGCCACAGCGGGAGGGCCGGATACGCAGTATTTT. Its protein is CASSLWATAGGPDTQYF.

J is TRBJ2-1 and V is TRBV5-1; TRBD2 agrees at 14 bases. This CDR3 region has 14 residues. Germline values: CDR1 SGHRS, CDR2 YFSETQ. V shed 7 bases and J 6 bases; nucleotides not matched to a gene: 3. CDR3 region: CASQTSGGVNEQFF. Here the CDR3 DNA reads TGCGCCAGCCAGACTAGCGGGGGGGTCAATGAGCAGTTCTTC.